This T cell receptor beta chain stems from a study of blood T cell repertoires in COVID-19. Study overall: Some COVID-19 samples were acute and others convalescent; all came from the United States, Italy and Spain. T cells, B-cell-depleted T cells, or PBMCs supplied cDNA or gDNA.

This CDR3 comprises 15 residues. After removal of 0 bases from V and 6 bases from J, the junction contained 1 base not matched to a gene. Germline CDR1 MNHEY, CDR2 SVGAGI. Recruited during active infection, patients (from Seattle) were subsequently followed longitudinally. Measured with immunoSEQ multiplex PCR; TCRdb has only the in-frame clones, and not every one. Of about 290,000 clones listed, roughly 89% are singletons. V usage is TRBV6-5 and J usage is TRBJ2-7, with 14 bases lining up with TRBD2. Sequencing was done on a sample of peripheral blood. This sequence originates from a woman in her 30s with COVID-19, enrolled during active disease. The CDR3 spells CASSYSTSGGAEQYF. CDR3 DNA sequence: TGTGCCAGCAGTTACTCGACTAGCGGGGGGGCCGAGCAGTACTTC.